The present T cell receptor (beta chain) was sequenced within a study of blood T cell repertoires in COVID-19. Study context: T cells, B-cell-depleted T cells, or PBMCs supplied cDNA or gDNA.

Clones were read by immunoSEQ multiplex PCR, and TCRdb kept only the in-frame ones, dropping some. This sample has 220,000 or so clones, with roughly 80% found just once. CDR3 length: 13 residues. Trimming stripped 0 bases from V and 1 base from J, with 4 bases between. Germline V gene sequence: CDR1 SGHNT, CDR2 YYREEE (reference sequence). The V gene is TRBV5-4, the J gene TRBJ2-5; D unclear. The receptor comes from a woman aged 70-85 years with acute or convalescent COVID-19. Sequencing was carried out using peripheral blood. For the CDR3, the DNA is TGTGCCAGCAGCTTGGCTCTCCAAGAGACCCAGTACTTC. It is translated as CASSLALQETQYF.